These 21 T cell receptor beta chains share one sample of origin, sequenced in a study of shared clonotypes between healthy human individuals. Generated by immunoSEQ multiplex PCR, the TCRdb table keeps only in-frame clones and is missing some. Here the sample spans around 690,000 clones, 90% being singletons. Input material: memory CD8+ T cells from PBMCs. Noted subset: CD45RO+ cells pooled with CCR7-negative TemRA cells. The source is a man younger than 35 in good health. Some clones in this sample may be carry-over from other donors' samples.

The chain recombines TRBV5-5 with TRBJ2-7, with D possibly TRBD1 on 6 matching bases. The germline V gene encodes CDR1 SGHKS and CDR2 YYEKEE (reference sequence). The V end lost 4 bases, the J end lost 0 bases, and 11 bases lay between the germline ends. The length of the CDR3 is 14 residues. The CDR3: CASSQDRSSYEQYF. The CDR3, as DNA: TGTGCCAGCAGCCAAGACAGGAGCTCCTACGAGCAGTACTTC. Full variable domain (remainder filled in from reference TRBV5-5 and TRBJ2-7): DAGVTQSPTHLIKTRGQQVTLRCSPISGHKSVSWYQQVLGQGPQFIFQYYEKEERGRGNFPDRFSARQFPNYSSELNVNALLLGDSALYLCASSQDRSSYEQYFGPGTRLTVT.

The gene calls are TRBV7-8 and TRBJ1-1; no definite D call. Trimming pared 2 bases from V and 8 bases from J, leaving 6 bases between. This CDR3 contains 11 residues. Germline CDR1 reads SGHVS; CDR2 reads FQNEAQ. Here the CDR3 DNA reads TGTGCCAGCAGCTTAACAGCAGAAGCTTTCTTT. It is translated as CASSLTAEAFF. The full variable domain, with the rest looked up from reference TRBV7-8 and TRBJ1-1, is GAGVSQSPRYKVAKRGQDVALRCDPISGHVSLFWYQQALGQGPEFLTYFQNEAQLDKSGLPSDRFFAERPEGSVSTLKIQRTQQEDSAVYLCASSLTAEAFFGQGTRLTVV.

The V call is TRBV6-5, the J call TRBJ2-7, with D possibly matching TRBD1 (6 bases). The germline gives CDR1 MNHEY, CDR2 SVGAGI. V was trimmed by 6 bases and J by 2 bases, leaving 14 bases between them. The CDR3 runs 14 residues. Here the CDR3 reads CASRPTGNPYEQYF. Written as DNA, the CDR3 is TGTGCCAGCAGACCTACAGGGAATCCCTACGAGCAGTACTTC.

The chain joins TRBV5-4 to TRBJ2-1; maybe TRBD2 (5 bases). V shed 4 bases and J shed 10 bases, with 15 bases lying between them. This CDR3 has 13 residues. The V gene's germline CDR1 is SGHNT and CDR2 YYREEE (reference sequence). CDR3: CASSPRGIPEQFF. CDR3 in DNA: TGTGCCAGCAGCCCCCGAGGGATCCCGGAGCAGTTCTTC.

This clone was seen more than once but under ten times. Within the sample, other DNA sequences also encode this same CDR3. The chain couples TRBV4-1 to TRBJ2-7; no firm D call. Germline-derived CDR1 and CDR2 are MGHRA and YSYEKL. The CDR3 length is 13 residues. Trimming pared 1 base from V and 2 bases from J, leaving 6 bases between. The CDR3 nucleotides read TGCGCCAGCAGCCAAGTCGGGCCCTACGAGCAGTACTTC. It translates to CASSQVGPYEQYF.

The J gene is TRBJ1-5, the V gene TRBV9; D uncertain. The CDR3 is made up of 17 amino acids. Germline V lookup: CDR1 SGDLS, CDR2 YYNGEE. V was cut by 0 bases and J by 0 bases, with 13 bases left in between. The CDR3: CASSVDKAIHSNQPQHF. CDR3 bases: TGTGCCAGCAGCGTAGATAAAGCAATTCATAGCAATCAGCCCCAGCATTTT.

The V and J genes are TRBV2 and TRBJ2-2, with D possibly TRBD2 on 5 matching bases. V was cut by 5 bases and J by 2 bases, with 18 bases left in between. CDR3 length: 17 amino acids. In germline, CDR1 is SNHLY, CDR2 FYNNEI. The CDR3 reads CASSHQTTRENTGELFF. The CDR3 bases are TGTGCCAGCAGTCATCAGACAACTAGAGAAAACACCGGGGAGCTGTTTTTT.

The chain couples TRBV7-3 to TRBJ2-3, with TRBD2 matching 8 bases. This CDR3 comprises 16 residues. Losses at the gene ends were 4 bases for V and 3 bases for J; bases not matched to a gene: 9. The V gene's germline CDR1 is SGHTA and CDR2 FQGTGA. CDR3 residues: CASSSPVSGETDTQYF. The CDR3 DNA reads TGTGCCAGCAGCTCCCCCGTTAGCGGGGAAACAGATACGCAGTATTTT. Together with reference TRBV7-3 and TRBJ2-3, the CDR3 gives the full variable domain: GAGVSQTPSNKVTEKGKYVELRCDPISGHTALYWYRQSLGQGPEFLIYFQGTGAADDSGLPNDRFFAVRPEGSVSTLKIQRTERGDSAVYLCASSSPVSGETDTQYFGPGTRLTVL.

This chain connects TRBV5-1 to TRBJ2-5, with D perhaps matching TRBD2 (7 bases). The CDR3 is made up of 17 amino acids. Germline CDR1 SGHRS, CDR2 YFSETQ. Trimming took off 3 bases at V and 5 bases at J, with 23 bases between the two ends. DNA of the CDR3: TGCGCCAGCAGCTCCGACGAGCATGCGGGGGCGCATGAGACCCAGTACTTC. As protein: CASSSDEHAGAHETQYF. Complete variable domain (other parts from reference TRBV5-1 and TRBJ2-5): KAGVTQTPRYLIKTRGQQVTLSCSPISGHRSVSWYQQTPGQGLQFLFEYFSETQRNKGNFPGRFSGRQFSNSRSEMNVSTLELGDSALYLCASSSDEHAGAHETQYFGPGTRLLVL.

The J gene is TRBJ2-1, the V gene TRBV11-2; 14 bases line up with TRBD2. The V gene end was trimmed by 5 bases and the J gene end by 8 bases; junction bases not matched to a gene: 5. Germline V gene lookup returns CDR1 SGHAT and CDR2 FQNNGV. The CDR3 is 15 residues long. The CDR3 nucleotides read TGTGCCAGCAGCCAAGGGACTAGCGGGAGTGATGAGCAGTTCTTC. Translation gives CASSQGTSGSDEQFF. The entire variable domain, with the rest obtained from reference TRBV11-2 and TRBJ2-1, is as follows: EAGVAQSPRYKIIEKRQSVAFWCNPISGHATLYWYQQILGQGPKLLIQFQNNGVVDDSQLPKDRFSAERLKGVDSTLKIQPAKLEDSAVYLCASSQGTSGSDEQFFGPGTRLTVL.

V usage is TRBV5-1 and J usage is TRBJ2-1; D is perhaps TRBD2 (6 bases). The V end lost 0 bases, the J end lost 5 bases, and 21 bases lay between the germline ends. The CDR3 is made up of 18 amino acids. Germline CDR1 SGHRS, CDR2 YFSETQ. The CDR3 here is CASSLAPVVADLNNEQFF. CDR3 DNA sequence: TGCGCCAGCAGCTTGGCCCCCGTGGTAGCGGACCTTAACAATGAGCAGTTCTTC.

The chain couples TRBV9 to TRBJ2-4, with D maybe TRBD2 (6 bases). The CDR3 totals 13 residues. Germline V gene sequence: CDR1 SGDLS, CDR2 YYNGEE. The germline V and J ends were trimmed by 2 bases and 5 bases, with 8 bases remaining between them. DNA for the CDR3: TGTGCCAGCAGCGTTTCGGGGGAAAACATTCAGTACTTC. Protein product: CASSVSGENIQYF.

CDR3 nucleotide sequence: TGTGCCAGCAGCTTATATTGGGCGGGAAGCTACAATGAGCAGTTCTTC. Residues: CASSLYWAGSYNEQFF. The chain is built from TRBV11-2 and TRBJ2-1, with a possible D match to TRBD2 (6 bases). The ends were cut back, 2 bases at V and 3 bases at J, with 14 bases in the middle. Germline V CDR1 and CDR2: SGHAT, FQNNGV. The CDR3 is made up of 16 amino acids.

The rearrangement uses TRBV9 and TRBJ1-2; 11 nucleotides agree with TRBD1. The CDR3 has 17 residues. Per germline, CDR1 SGDLS and CDR2 YYNGEE. V dropped 4 bases and J dropped 2; count of bases not matched to a gene: 10. This CDR3 reads CASSPGTGGLRNYGYTF. The CDR3 DNA reads TGTGCCAGCAGCCCAGGGACAGGGGGGCTAAGAAACTATGGCTACACCTTC.

This chain links TRBV28 with TRBJ1-5, with D perhaps matching TRBD1 (6 bases). Looked up from germline, CDR1 is MDHEN and CDR2 is SYDVKM. Trimming pared 1 base from V and 9 bases from J, leaving 10 bases between. The CDR3 runs to 13 residues. DNA of the CDR3: TGTGCCAGCAGTTTATATGGCAGGGGGCCCCAGCATTTT. Amino acids: CASSLYGRGPQHF.

The V gene is TRBV4-3, the J gene TRBJ2-7; D uncertain. Germline V gene data show CDR1 as LGHNA and CDR2 as YSLEER. The CDR3 spans 13 residues. V shed 0 bases and J shed 3 bases, with 6 bases lying between them. The CDR3, as DNA: TGCGCCAGCAGCCAAGACTGGGACTACGAGCAGTACTTC. It is translated as CASSQDWDYEQYF.

J is TRBJ2-7 and V is TRBV6-6; no clear D. CDR3 length: 13 residues. The germline V gene has CDR1 MNHNY and CDR2 SVGAGI (reference sequence). V lost 7 bases and J lost 2, with 12 bases in between. The chain's CDR3 is CASKDGITYEQYF. CDR3 nucleotides: TGTGCCAGCAAGGATGGGATAACCTACGAGCAGTACTTC.

This clone was counted a single time. The rearrangement joins TRBV9 to TRBJ2-7; D gene ambiguous. Per germline, CDR1 SGDLS and CDR2 YYNGEE. Trimming pared 3 bases from V and 2 bases from J, leaving 12 bases between. CDR3 length: 14 amino acids. This chain's CDR3 is CASSASSRAYEQYF. The CDR3 DNA follows: TGTGCCAGCAGCGCCAGTTCTCGGGCCTACGAGCAGTACTTC.

This sequence joins TRBV5-4 and TRBJ2-7, with TRBD2 matching over 9 bases. The CDR3 is made up of 16 amino acids. CDR1 is SGHNT, CDR2 YYREEE, per germline (reference sequence). V lost 2 bases, J lost 6 bases, and 12 bases stayed unmatched. CDR3 residues: CASSFSLAGPSGEQYF. The CDR3 region has the DNA TGTGCCAGCAGCTTTTCCCTAGCGGGACCGTCGGGCGAGCAGTACTTC.

This chain uses TRBV6-5 with TRBJ2-7; D possibly corresponds to TRBD2 (7 bases). V was trimmed by 5 bases and J by 5 bases, leaving 13 bases between them. The V gene's germline CDR1 is MNHEY and CDR2 SVGAGI. CDR3 size: 13 residues. This CDR3 reads CASSLGGGDEQYF. The CDR3 bases are TGTGCCAGCAGTCTAGGGGGAGGGGACGAGCAGTACTTC.

The rearrangement links TRBV9 to TRBJ2-7, with D possibly matching TRBD2 (6 bases). V was clipped by 7 bases and J by 0 bases, with 14 bases between them. CDR3 length: 14 residues. Germline V CDR1 and CDR2: SGDLS, YYNGEE. The chain's CDR3 is CASSTGGFSYEQYF. In DNA form, the CDR3 reads TGTGCCAGCTCGACTGGGGGGTTCTCCTACGAGCAGTACTTC.